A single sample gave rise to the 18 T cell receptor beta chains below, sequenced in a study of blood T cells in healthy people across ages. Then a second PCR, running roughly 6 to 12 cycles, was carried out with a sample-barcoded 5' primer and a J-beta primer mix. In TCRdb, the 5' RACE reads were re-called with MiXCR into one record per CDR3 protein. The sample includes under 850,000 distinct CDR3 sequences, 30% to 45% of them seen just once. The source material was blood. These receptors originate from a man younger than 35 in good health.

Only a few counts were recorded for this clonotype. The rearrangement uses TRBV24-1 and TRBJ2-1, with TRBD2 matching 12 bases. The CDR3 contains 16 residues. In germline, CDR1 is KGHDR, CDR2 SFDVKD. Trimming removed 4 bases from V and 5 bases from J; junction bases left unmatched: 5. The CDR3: CATSESSGGANNEQFF. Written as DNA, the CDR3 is TGTGCCACCAGTGAATCTAGCGGGGGGGCCAACAATGAGCAGTTCTTC.

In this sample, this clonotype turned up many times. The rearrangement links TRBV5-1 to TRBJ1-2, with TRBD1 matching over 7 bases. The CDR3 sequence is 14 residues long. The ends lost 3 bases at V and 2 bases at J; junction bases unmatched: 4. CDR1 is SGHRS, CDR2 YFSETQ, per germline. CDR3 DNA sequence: TGCGCCAGCAGCTGGTACAGGGGAAACTATGGCTACACCTTC. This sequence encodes CASSWYRGNYGYTF. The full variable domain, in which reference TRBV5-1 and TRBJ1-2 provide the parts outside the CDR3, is KAGVTQTPRYLIKTRGQQVTLSCSPISGHRSVSWYQQTPGQGLQFLFEYFSETQRNKGNFPGRFSGRQFSNSRSEMNVSTLELGDSALYLCASSWYRGNYGYTFGSGTRLTVV.

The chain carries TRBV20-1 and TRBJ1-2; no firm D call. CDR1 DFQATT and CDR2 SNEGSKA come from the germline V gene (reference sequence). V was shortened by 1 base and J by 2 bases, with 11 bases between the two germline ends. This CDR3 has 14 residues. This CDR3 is CSARVPGVNYGYTF. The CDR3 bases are TGCAGTGCTAGAGTTCCCGGGGTGAACTATGGCTACACCTTC.

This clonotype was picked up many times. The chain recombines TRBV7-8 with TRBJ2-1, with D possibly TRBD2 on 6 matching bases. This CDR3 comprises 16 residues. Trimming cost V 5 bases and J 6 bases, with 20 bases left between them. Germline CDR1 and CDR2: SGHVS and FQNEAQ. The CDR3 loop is CASSPTPGLPSNEQFF. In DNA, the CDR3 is TGTGCCAGCAGCCCTACACCGGGACTCCCTAGCAATGAGCAGTTCTTC.

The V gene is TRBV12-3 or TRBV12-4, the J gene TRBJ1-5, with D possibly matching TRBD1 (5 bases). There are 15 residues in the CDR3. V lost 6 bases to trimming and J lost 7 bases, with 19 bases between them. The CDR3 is CASRVSSGGRQPQHF. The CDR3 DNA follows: TGTGCCAGCAGGGTATCATCGGGGGGACGGCAGCCCCAGCATTTT.

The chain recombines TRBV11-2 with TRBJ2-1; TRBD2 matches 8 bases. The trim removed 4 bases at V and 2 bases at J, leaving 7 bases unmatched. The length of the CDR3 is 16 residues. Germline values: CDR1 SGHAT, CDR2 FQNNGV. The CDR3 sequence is CASSSGRGGPYNEQFF. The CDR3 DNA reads TGTGCCAGCAGCTCCGGGAGGGGTGGCCCCTACAATGAGCAGTTCTTC.

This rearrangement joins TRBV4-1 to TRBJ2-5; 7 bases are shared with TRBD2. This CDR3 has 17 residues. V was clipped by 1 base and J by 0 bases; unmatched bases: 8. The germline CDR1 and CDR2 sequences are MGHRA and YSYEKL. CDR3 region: CASSQGVNSGYQETQYF. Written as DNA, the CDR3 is TGCGCCAGCAGCCAAGGGGTGAATAGCGGGTACCAAGAGACCCAGTACTTC.

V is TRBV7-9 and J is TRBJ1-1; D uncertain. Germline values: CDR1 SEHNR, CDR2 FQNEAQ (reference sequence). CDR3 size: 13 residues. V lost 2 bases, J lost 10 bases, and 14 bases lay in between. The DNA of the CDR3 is TGTGCCAGCAGCTTAAGAGGGCCCTTTGGAGCTTTCTTT. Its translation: CASSLRGPFGAFF. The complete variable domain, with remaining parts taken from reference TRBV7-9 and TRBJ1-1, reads DTGVSQNPRHKITKRGQNVTFRCDPISEHNRLYWYRQTLGQGPEFLTYFQNEAQLEKSRLLSDRFSAERPKGSFSTLEIQRTEQGDSAMYLCASSLRGPFGAFFGQGTRLTVV.

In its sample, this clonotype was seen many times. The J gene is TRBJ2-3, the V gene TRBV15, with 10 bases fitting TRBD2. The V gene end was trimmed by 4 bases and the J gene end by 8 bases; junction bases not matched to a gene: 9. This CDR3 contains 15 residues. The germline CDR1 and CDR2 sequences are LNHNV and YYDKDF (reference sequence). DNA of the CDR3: TGTGCCACCAGCAATGGAGCGGGGGGGAATCCTACGCAGTATTTT. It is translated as CATSNGAGGNPTQYF.

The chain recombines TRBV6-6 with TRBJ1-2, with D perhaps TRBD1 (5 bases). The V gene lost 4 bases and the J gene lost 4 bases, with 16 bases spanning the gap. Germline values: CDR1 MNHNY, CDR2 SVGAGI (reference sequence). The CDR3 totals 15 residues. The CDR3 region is CASSFDGEGAYGYTF. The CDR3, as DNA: TGTGCCAGCAGTTTCGATGGGGAAGGGGCCTATGGCTACACCTTC.

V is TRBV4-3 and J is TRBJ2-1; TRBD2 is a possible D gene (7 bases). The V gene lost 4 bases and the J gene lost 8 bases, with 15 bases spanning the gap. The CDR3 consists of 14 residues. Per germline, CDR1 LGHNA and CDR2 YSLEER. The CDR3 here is CASSPLGGGYEQFF. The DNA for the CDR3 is TGCGCCAGCAGCCCTCTGGGAGGGGGTTATGAGCAGTTCTTC.

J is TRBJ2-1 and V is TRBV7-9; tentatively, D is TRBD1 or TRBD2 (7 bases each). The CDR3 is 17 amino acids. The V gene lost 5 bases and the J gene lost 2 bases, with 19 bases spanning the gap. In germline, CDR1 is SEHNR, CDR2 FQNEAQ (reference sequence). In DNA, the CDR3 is TGTGCCAGCAGCCCCCGGGGGGTAGGGACAGCCTACAATGAGCAGTTCTTC. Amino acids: CASSPRGVGTAYNEQFF.

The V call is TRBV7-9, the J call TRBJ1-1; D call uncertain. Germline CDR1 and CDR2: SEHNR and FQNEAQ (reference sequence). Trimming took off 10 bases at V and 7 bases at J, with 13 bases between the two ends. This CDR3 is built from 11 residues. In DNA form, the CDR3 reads TGTGCCACCCTCCCGGTCGGTGAAGCTTTCTTT. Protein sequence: CATLPVGEAFF.

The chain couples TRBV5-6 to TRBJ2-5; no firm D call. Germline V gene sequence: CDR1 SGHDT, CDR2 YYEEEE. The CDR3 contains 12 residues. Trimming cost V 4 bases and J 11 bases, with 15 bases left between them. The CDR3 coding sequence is TGTGCCAGCAGCCCCGACGGGTATGGGCAGTACTTC. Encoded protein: CASSPDGYGQYF.

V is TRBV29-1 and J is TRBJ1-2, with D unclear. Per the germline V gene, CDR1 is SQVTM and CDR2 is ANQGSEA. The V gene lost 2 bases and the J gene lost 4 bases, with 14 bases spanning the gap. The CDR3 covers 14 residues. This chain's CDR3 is CSVELEGGSYGYTF. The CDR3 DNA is TGCAGCGTTGAATTGGAGGGTGGTTCCTATGGCTACACCTTC.

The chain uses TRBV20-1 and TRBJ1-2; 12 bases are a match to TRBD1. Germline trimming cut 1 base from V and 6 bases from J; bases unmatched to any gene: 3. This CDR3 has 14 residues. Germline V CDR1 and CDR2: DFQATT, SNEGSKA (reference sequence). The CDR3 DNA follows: TGCAGTGCTAGAGGGGGGACAGGGGGCAATGGCTACACCTTC. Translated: CSARGGTGGNGYTF.

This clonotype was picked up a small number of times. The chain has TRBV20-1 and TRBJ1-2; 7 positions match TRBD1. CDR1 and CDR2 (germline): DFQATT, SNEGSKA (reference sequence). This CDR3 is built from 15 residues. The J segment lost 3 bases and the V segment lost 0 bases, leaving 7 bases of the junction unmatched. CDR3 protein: CSARDRGGGDYGYTF. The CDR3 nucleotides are TGCAGTGCTAGAGATAGGGGAGGGGGCGACTATGGCTACACCTTC.

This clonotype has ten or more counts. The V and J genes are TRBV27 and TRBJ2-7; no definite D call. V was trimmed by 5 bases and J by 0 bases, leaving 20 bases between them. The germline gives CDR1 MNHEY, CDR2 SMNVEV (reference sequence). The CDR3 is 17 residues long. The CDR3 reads CASSPPRGTQSSYEQYF. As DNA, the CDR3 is TGTGCCAGCAGTCCGCCCAGAGGCACTCAGAGCTCCTACGAGCAGTACTTC.